Presented here are 23 T cell receptor beta chains from one specimen sequenced in a study of post-analysis software for immune sequencing data. Study conclusions and caveats: Higher frequency in patients than in controls was seen for roughly 5 TRBV segments, with TRBV5-6, TRBV5-1 and TRBV20-1 among them.

Their specific antigens are unknown. The TCR beta cDNA libraries carried unique molecular identifiers. From the PCR reads, TCRdb called clonotypes with MiXCR, one entry per CDR3 protein. The data hold roughly 540,000 distinct CDR3 sequences, with around a third observed a single time. The sample taken for sequencing was blood. These TCRs come from a girl between 2 and 17 years old with multiple sclerosis.

The sample holds a few counts of this clonotype. V is TRBV7-2 and J is TRBJ2-3; 11 nucleotides line up with TRBD2. Germline assignment: CDR1 SGHTA and CDR2 FQGNSA. The CDR3 is 16 residues long. The ends lost 5 bases at V and 4 bases at J; junction bases unmatched: 8. The CDR3 DNA sequence: TGTGCCAGCAGCCCGCTAGGTAGCGGGGGGGCAGATACGCAGTATTTT. It yields the protein CASSPLGSGGADTQYF.

This chain uses TRBV4-2 with TRBJ1-1; D is undetermined. V was shortened by 0 bases and J by 1 base, with 15 bases between the two germline ends. CDR1 and CDR2 from the germline V gene are LGHNA and YNFKEQ. The CDR3 runs 17 residues. Here the CDR3 DNA reads TGTGCCAGCAGCCAAGATTGGCCGGAGCAGACGAACACTGAAGCTTTCTTT. Its protein product is CASSQDWPEQTNTEAFF.

The table lists this clonotype with a few counts. The V and J genes are TRBV12-3 or TRBV12-4 and TRBJ1-1; D is unresolved. CDR3 size: 15 residues. Between the trimmed V and J ends, which lost 1 base and 7 bases, there was a span of 16 bases. CDR3: CASSLVPLSRDEAFF. CDR3 bases: TGTGCCAGCAGTTTAGTTCCCCTTTCGCGGGATGAAGCTTTCTTT.

This chain connects TRBV20-1 to TRBJ2-1, with a weak D call TRBD2 (5 bases). CDR3 length equals 15 residues. Looked up from germline, CDR1 is DFQATT and CDR2 is SNEGSKA (reference sequence). With 1 base removed from V and 0 bases from J, the gap between germline ends came to 10 bases. The CDR3 sequence: CSARVPGSSYNEQFF. CDR3 coding DNA: TGCAGTGCTAGAGTCCCGGGGAGCTCCTACAATGAGCAGTTCTTC.

This chain connects TRBV28 to TRBJ2-5, with 8 bases matching TRBD1. CDR1 and CDR2 from the germline V gene are MDHEN and SYDVKM. The CDR3 spans 17 residues. V dropped 5 bases and J dropped 11; count of bases not matched to a gene: 22. CDR3 bases: TGTGCCAGCAGTCCGATGGTTGGCAGGGGGCGGAACAATGAGCAGTACTTC. The encoded protein is CASSPMVGRGRNNEQYF.

The chain links TRBV2 to TRBJ2-7; either TRBD1 or TRBD2 may supply D (6 bases each). The CDR3 loop spans 15 amino acids. Germline CDR1 and CDR2: SNHLY and FYNNEI. The germline V and J ends were trimmed by 0 bases and 3 bases, with 12 bases remaining between them. This chain's CDR3 is CASSEARGAIYEQYF. The DNA of the CDR3 is TGTGCCAGCAGTGAAGCGAGGGGGGCCATCTACGAGCAGTACTTC. Together with reference TRBV2 and TRBJ2-7, the CDR3 gives the full variable domain: EPEVTQTPSHQVTQMGQEVILRCVPISNHLYFYWYRQILGQKVEFLVSFYNNEISEKSEIFDDQFSVERPDGSNFTLKIRSTKLEDSAMYFCASSEARGAIYEQYFGPGTRLTVT.

There are a few counts of this clonotype. CDR3 region: CASRSLMDEQYF. For the CDR3, the DNA is TGTGCCAGCAGGTCCCTGATGGACGAGCAGTACTTC. The rearrangement uses TRBV12-3 or TRBV12-4 and TRBJ2-7; unclear D gene. CDR3 length equals 12 residues. Trimming left V 6 bases short and J 5 bases short, with 11 bases between.

The table lists this clonotype with many counts. This chain links TRBV11-2 with TRBJ2-1; D might be TRBD1 (6 bases). V was cut by 4 bases and J by 6 bases, with 16 bases left in between. CDR1 and CDR2 (germline): SGHAT, FQNNGV. The CDR3 covers 15 residues. CDR3 residues: CASSSFGRTANEQFF. The DNA for the CDR3 is TGTGCCAGCAGCTCCTTTGGGCGGACAGCCAATGAGCAGTTCTTC.

This sequence joins TRBV4-2 and TRBJ2-1; a weak D match, TRBD2 (6 bases). V lost 0 bases, J lost 7 bases, and 10 bases lay in between. This CDR3 spans 14 amino acids. CDR1 and CDR2 (germline): LGHNA, YNFKEQ. The CDR3 region is CASSQDLEGNEQFF. CDR3 bases: TGTGCCAGCAGCCAAGATCTGGAGGGGAATGAGCAGTTCTTC.

The chain links TRBV19 to TRBJ2-3; TRBD2 might be the D (6 bases). Germline assignment: CDR1 LNHDA and CDR2 SQIVND (reference sequence). V lost 7 bases and J 6 bases, leaving 35 bases between the germline ends. The CDR3 spans 20 residues. CDR3 residues: CASNSWLAEPISGWDDTQYF. The CDR3 DNA reads TGTGCCAGTAACTCTTGGCTCGCAGAACCTATTAGCGGTTGGGATGATACGCAGTATTTT.

The rearrangement joins TRBV20-1 to TRBJ2-3; possible D gene TRBD1, 6 bases. This CDR3 region has 16 residues. Germline V gives CDR1 DFQATT, CDR2 SNEGSKA (reference sequence). Trimming took 3 bases from V and 3 from J, leaving 19 bases between them. The DNA for the CDR3 is TGCAGTGCTAGTATCCGCAGGGGCCGGGGTACAGATACGCAGTATTTT. Residues: CSASIRRGRGTDTQYF.

The rearrangement joins TRBV7-9 to TRBJ2-5, with TRBD1 matching 8 bases. After removal of 5 bases from V and 5 bases from J, the junction contained 7 bases not matched to a gene. CDR1 is SEHNR and CDR2 is FQNEAQ in the germline V gene (reference sequence). The length of the CDR3 is 14 residues. The chain's CDR3 is CASSRGQARETQYF. The CDR3, as DNA: TGTGCCAGCAGCCGGGGACAGGCCCGGGAGACCCAGTACTTC.

This rearrangement joins TRBV10-3 to TRBJ2-1; tentative D call: TRBD1 (6 bases). V was clipped by 3 bases and J by 8 bases, with 14 bases between them. This CDR3 is built from 14 residues. The germline CDR1 and CDR2 sequences are ENHRY and SYGVKD. In DNA form, the CDR3 reads TGTGCCATCAGTGACCTCAGGGGCCCCCATGAGCAGTTCTTC. This gives the protein CAISDLRGPHEQFF.

This clonotype has more than one count but fewer than ten. The chain links TRBV29-1 to TRBJ2-1, with 8 bases matching TRBD2. The germline V gene has CDR1 SQVTM and CDR2 ANQGSEA. This CDR3 is built from 15 residues. V lost 7 bases, J lost 2 bases, and 10 bases stayed unmatched. Here the CDR3 DNA reads TGCAGCGCACTAGCGGACAGAACCGCCTACAATGAGCAGTTCTTC. As protein: CSALADRTAYNEQFF.

This chain connects TRBV2 to TRBJ1-4, with no clear D. V lost 8 bases and J 7 bases, leaving 23 bases between the germline ends. The germline V gene encodes CDR1 SNHLY and CDR2 FYNNEI. The CDR3 extends over 16 amino acids. The CDR3: CASSARITQSTEKLFF. Here the CDR3 DNA reads TGTGCCAGCTCAGCGAGGATAACACAAAGTACTGAAAAACTGTTTTTT. The full variable domain, with the rest looked up from reference TRBV2 and TRBJ1-4, is EPEVTQTPSHQVTQMGQEVILRCVPISNHLYFYWYRQILGQKVEFLVSFYNNEISEKSEIFDDQFSVERPDGSNFTLKIRSTKLEDSAMYFCASSARITQSTEKLFFGSGTQLSVL.

This clonotype has more than one count but fewer than ten. V is TRBV12-3 or TRBV12-4 and J is TRBJ1-2; 8 bases line up with TRBD1. V lost 2 bases to trimming and J lost 8 bases; unmatched junction nucleotides: 7. The CDR3 has 14 residues. CDR3 in amino acids: CASSLPHRGGGYTF. Written as DNA, the CDR3 is TGTGCCAGCAGTTTACCCCACAGGGGGGGCGGCTACACCTTC.

This clonotype was detected ten times or more. The rearrangement links TRBV5-1 to TRBJ2-1; the match to TRBD2 covers 7 bases. The V and J ends lost 1 base and 9 bases, in that order; junction bases with no gene match: 10. Germline CDR1 and CDR2: SGHRS and YFSETQ. This CDR3 is 15 amino acids long. CDR3 in amino acids: CASSLTTGGLLEQFF. In nucleotides, the CDR3 is TGCGCCAGCAGCTTGACAACGGGGGGATTGCTTGAGCAGTTCTTC.

This clonotype was detected only a few times. The rearrangement links TRBV6-5 to TRBJ1-2; D is undetermined. The CDR3 extends over 12 amino acids. Germline values: CDR1 MNHEY, CDR2 SVGAGI. Trimming cost V 5 bases and J 4 bases, with 8 bases left between them. Written as DNA, the CDR3 is TGTGCCAGCAGTCAGACGGCCTATGGCTACACCTTC. Its translation: CASSQTAYGYTF.

V usage is TRBV20-1 and J usage is TRBJ2-3, with D unclear. This CDR3 is built from 14 residues. CDR1 is DFQATT, CDR2 SNEGSKA, per germline (reference sequence). The V and J ends lost 3 bases and 0 bases respectively, with 10 bases between them. CDR3 amino acids: CSARRQLSTDTQYF. Here the CDR3 DNA reads TGCAGTGCTAGGCGACAACTAAGCACAGATACGCAGTATTTT.

This clonotype appeared a few times. The genes are TRBV6-5 and TRBJ1-6, with 8 bases that match TRBD1. CDR3 length equals 15 residues. J lost 5 bases, V lost 5 bases, and 5 bases had no gene match. Per germline, CDR1 MNHEY and CDR2 SVGAGI. The CDR3 DNA reads TGTGCCAGCAGTAGACAGGGGCGCGATAATTCACCCCTCCACTTT. Translation: CASSRQGRDNSPLHF.

This clonotype was observed a single time. One end of the junction fails to match germline, which may point to a read error. This rearrangement joins TRBV27 to TRBJ2-6; no reliable D call. The germline gives CDR1 MNHEY, CDR2 SMNVEV (reference sequence). The CDR3 runs to 16 residues. CDR3 region: CASGLRPSPGANVLTF. The CDR3 region has the DNA TGTGCCAGCGGTTTACGCCCCTCGCCCGGGGCCAACGTCCTGACTTTC.

The genes are TRBV6-5 and TRBJ2-3; TRBD1 is a possible D gene (5 bases). Germline V gene sequence: CDR1 MNHEY, CDR2 SVGAGI. The germline V and J ends were trimmed by 6 bases and 4 bases, with 17 bases remaining between them. The CDR3 spans 15 residues. This chain's CDR3 is CASRPTAPGADTQYF. DNA of the CDR3: TGTGCCAGCAGGCCGACAGCACCGGGCGCAGATACGCAGTATTTT.

This clonotype was detected only a few times. The V call is TRBV20-1, the J call TRBJ2-3; D remains unclear. The CDR3 loop spans 14 amino acids. Deletions cut 2 bases from V and 1 base from J, with 10 bases between. CDR1 DFQATT and CDR2 SNEGSKA come from the germline V gene (reference sequence). The CDR3, as DNA: TGCAGTGCTAGAATGAGTGGGGGCACAGATACGCAGTATTTT. As protein: CSARMSGGTDTQYF.